This T cell receptor (beta chain) appears in the sequencing data of a study of OX40 agonist ivuxolimab in advanced cancers. Broader study findings: The study found that CD8+ T cells averaged more expanded clones than CD4+. Part of the nonresponder group also had normalized T-cell clonal expansion that was low.

The CDR3 sequence is 14 residues long. V was pared by 3 bases and J by 1 base, with 9 bases between. The germline gives CDR1 SEHNR, CDR2 FQNEAQ (reference sequence). Only in-frame clones appear in the TCRdb table, and some are missing; sequencing was by immunoSEQ multiplex PCR. Among 50,000 to 70,000 clones, 84% were seen once, and the ten largest hold roughly 0.6%. Details on this clone: The target antigen is unknown.

Cycle 7 day 1, cycle 4 day 1, and baseline were the timepoints at which blood was sampled. This chain uses TRBV7-9 with TRBJ1-1; TRBD1 might be the D (6 bases). The clonotype comes from an adult with an advanced solid tumor such as melanoma, head and neck, liver or kidney cancer. Specimen: CD4+ or CD8+ T cells sorted from blood, collected in a trial of the OX40 agonist ivuxolimab. As DNA, the CDR3 is TGTGCCAGCAGCTTCGGGACACCGAACACTGAAGCTTTCTTT. Amino acid sequence: CASSFGTPNTEAFF.